Listed below are T cell receptor beta chains from one sample, sequenced in a study of T cell repertoires in ileal Crohn's disease. Only in-frame clones appear in the TCRdb table, and some are missing; sequencing was by immunoSEQ multiplex PCR. The data contain a few thousand clones, around 79% of them singletons. Sequences were obtained from ileal tissue. The receptors shown here come from an adult with Crohn's disease. The CDR3 runs from the conserved cysteine through the conserved F or W. A D gene is named only where the DNA matches it firmly. Where a row states a size, it is once, few, many or the class of an expanded clone; other rows omit it.

clone_size: NA; d_call: NA; v_call: TRBV5-6; j_call: TRBJ2-2; cdr3_aa: CASSPYWWTGVSTGELFF; cdr3_nt: TGTGCCAGCAGCCCCTATTGGTGGACGGGAGTTAGCACCGGGGAGCTGTTTTTT
clone_size: NA; d_call: NA; v_call: TRBV20-1; j_call: TRBJ2-1; cdr3_aa: CSVYLGDTIF; cdr3_nt: TGCAGTGTCTACTTAGGGGACACAATCTTC
clone_size: NA; d_call: TRBD1; v_call: TRBV9; j_call: TRBJ1-1; cdr3_aa: CASSAEQGGNTEAFF; cdr3_nt: TGTGCCAGCAGCGCCGAACAGGGGGGAAACACTGAAGCTTTCTTT
clone_size: NA; d_call: TRBD2; v_call: TRBV7-9; j_call: TRBJ2-7; cdr3_aa: CASSLGSAGTSGSPYEQYF; cdr3_nt: TGTGCCAGCAGCTTAGGATCTGCGGGGACTAGCGGGAGCCCATACGAGCAGTACTTC
clone_size: NA; d_call: NA; v_call: TRBV6-1; j_call: TRBJ2-3; cdr3_aa: CASSDQGQWADTQYF; cdr3_nt: TGTGCCAGCAGTGATCAGGGTCAGTGGGCAGATACGCAGTATTTT
clone_size: NA; d_call: TRBD2; v_call: TRBV9; j_call: TRBJ2-3; cdr3_aa: CASSISGGGTDTQYF; cdr3_nt: TGTGCCAGCAGCATATCGGGGGGGGGCACAGATACGCAGTATTTT
clone_size: NA; d_call: TRBD2; v_call: TRBV28; j_call: TRBJ2-5; cdr3_aa: CASAPGLREREETQYF; cdr3_nt: TGTGCCAGCGCCCCGGGACTAAGGGAGAGGGAAGAGACCCAGTACTTC
clone_size: NA; d_call: TRBD1; v_call: TRBV6-1; j_call: TRBJ1-2; cdr3_aa: CASTNDRDGYTF; cdr3_nt: TGTGCCAGCACCAACGACAGGGATGGCTACACCTTC
clone_size: NA; d_call: TRBD1; v_call: TRBV11-3; j_call: TRBJ2-7; cdr3_aa: CASSLNPGQGYEQYF; cdr3_nt: TGTGCCAGCAGCTTAAATCCCGGACAGGGATACGAGCAGTACTTC
clone_size: NA; d_call: TRBD1; v_call: TRBV5-1; j_call: TRBJ2-3; cdr3_aa: CASSLQGEGSDTQYF; cdr3_nt: TGCGCCAGCAGCTTACAGGGGGAAGGATCGGATACGCAGTATTTT
clone_size: NA; d_call: NA; v_call: TRBV6-1; j_call: TRBJ1-5; cdr3_aa: CASSAQEGNQPQHF; cdr3_nt: TGTGCCAGCAGTGCCCAGGAGGGCAATCAGCCCCAGCATTTT
clone_size: once; d_call: NA; v_call: TRBV7-9; j_call: TRBJ2-5; cdr3_aa: CASSSTSGIGETQYF; cdr3_nt: TGTGCCAGCAGCTCTACAAGCGGTATCGGGGAGACCCAGTACTTC
clone_size: NA; d_call: NA; v_call: TRBV5-6; j_call: TRBJ2-1; cdr3_aa: CASSLKSTGRQAIYNEQFF; cdr3_nt: TGTGCCAGCAGCTTGAAATCTACCGGTCGACAGGCAATCTACAATGAGCAGTTCTTC
clone_size: NA; d_call: NA; v_call: TRBV5-1; j_call: TRBJ2-3; cdr3_aa: CASSLEGTGADTQYF; cdr3_nt: TGCGCCAGCAGCTTGGAAGGGACGGGGGCAGATACGCAGTATTTT
clone_size: NA; d_call: NA; v_call: TRBV18; j_call: TRBJ1-1; cdr3_aa: CASSPMPLKQGGTEAFF; cdr3_nt: TGTGCCAGCTCACCGATGCCCCTAAAACAGGGCGGCACTGAAGCTTTCTTT
clone_size: once; d_call: TRBD1; v_call: TRBV29-1; j_call: TRBJ1-1; cdr3_aa: CSVEQGAGGKAFF; cdr3_nt: TGCAGCGTGGAACAGGGGGCCGGAGGGAAAGCTTTCTTT
clone_size: NA; d_call: NA; v_call: TRBV19; j_call: TRBJ2-3; cdr3_aa: CASKNGGTDTQYF; cdr3_nt: TGTGCCAGTAAGAACGGAGGGACAGATACGCAGTATTTT
clone_size: NA; d_call: NA; v_call: TRBV4-1; j_call: TRBJ1-2; cdr3_aa: CASSQESQPVNYGYTF; cdr3_nt: TGCGCCAGCAGCCAAGAAAGCCAACCCGTCAACTATGGCTACACCTTC
clone_size: NA; d_call: NA; v_call: TRBV6-1; j_call: TRBJ2-1; cdr3_aa: CASNPGQRYNEQFF; cdr3_nt: TGTGCCAGCAATCCTGGGCAGAGATACAATGAGCAGTTCTTC
clone_size: NA; d_call: NA; v_call: TRBV30; j_call: TRBJ1-1; cdr3_aa: CAWRRVGHTEAFF; cdr3_nt: TGTGCCTGGAGAAGGGTGGGGCACACTGAAGCTTTCTTT
clone_size: NA; d_call: NA; v_call: TRBV6-6; j_call: TRBJ2-5; cdr3_aa: CASSPRQGVETQYF; cdr3_nt: TGTGCCAGCAGTCCTAGGCAGGGTGTTGAGACCCAGTACTTC
clone_size: NA; d_call: NA; v_call: TRBV2; j_call: TRBJ1-2; cdr3_aa: CASSDTRLAYRGYTF; cdr3_nt: TGTGCCAGCAGCGACACTAGACTCGCTTATCGTGGCTACACCTTC
clone_size: NA; d_call: NA; v_call: TRBV7-2; j_call: TRBJ1-2; cdr3_aa: CASKAGGPGGYTF; cdr3_nt: TGTGCCAGCAAGGCAGGAGGGCCGGGTGGCTACACCTTC
clone_size: once; d_call: NA; v_call: TRBV7-9; j_call: TRBJ2-7; cdr3_aa: CASSLARGAYEQYF; cdr3_nt: TGTGCCAGCAGCTTAGCCCGAGGTGCCTACGAGCAGTACTTC
clone_size: NA; d_call: NA; v_call: TRBV7-9; j_call: TRBJ2-1; cdr3_aa: CASSLILGEQCEQFF; cdr3_nt: TGTGCCAGCAGCTTAATTTTGGGAGAACAATGTGAGCAGTTCTTC
clone_size: NA; d_call: TRBD1; v_call: TRBV10-3; j_call: TRBJ2-5; cdr3_aa: CAISDDRGQETQYF; cdr3_nt: TGTGCCATCAGTGACGACAGGGGCCAAGAGACCCAGTACTTC
clone_size: NA; d_call: NA; v_call: TRBV5-1; j_call: TRBJ1-1; cdr3_aa: CASSLAAPGVGTEAFF; cdr3_nt: TGCGCCAGCAGCTTGGCCGCCCCAGGGGTAGGGACTGAAGCTTTCTTT
clone_size: NA; d_call: NA; v_call: TRBV29-1; j_call: TRBJ1-1; cdr3_aa: CSVRASPPGGLTAFF; cdr3_nt: TGCAGCGTCCGGGCGTCCCCCCCCGGCGGGCTGACGGCTTTCTTT
clone_size: NA; d_call: NA; v_call: TRBV29-1; j_call: TRBJ1-2; cdr3_aa: CSVEGEEYGYTF; cdr3_nt: TGCAGCGTTGAAGGGGAGGAGTATGGCTACACCTTC
clone_size: NA; d_call: TRBD1; v_call: TRBV19; j_call: TRBJ1-6; cdr3_aa: CASRRDRDGSPLHF; cdr3_nt: TGTGCCAGTAGACGGGACAGGGATGGATCACCCCTCCACTTT
clone_size: NA; d_call: TRBD2; v_call: TRBV19; j_call: TRBJ2-2; cdr3_aa: CASTTFGRAPNTGELFF; cdr3_nt: TGTGCCAGTACCACTTTTGGGAGGGCCCCGAACACCGGGGAGCTGTTTTTT
clone_size: NA; d_call: TRBD1; v_call: TRBV2; j_call: TRBJ2-6; cdr3_aa: CASSKGQGEISGANVLTF; cdr3_nt: TGTGCCAGCAGTAAAGGACAGGGGGAAATTAGTGGGGCCAACGTCCTGACTTTC